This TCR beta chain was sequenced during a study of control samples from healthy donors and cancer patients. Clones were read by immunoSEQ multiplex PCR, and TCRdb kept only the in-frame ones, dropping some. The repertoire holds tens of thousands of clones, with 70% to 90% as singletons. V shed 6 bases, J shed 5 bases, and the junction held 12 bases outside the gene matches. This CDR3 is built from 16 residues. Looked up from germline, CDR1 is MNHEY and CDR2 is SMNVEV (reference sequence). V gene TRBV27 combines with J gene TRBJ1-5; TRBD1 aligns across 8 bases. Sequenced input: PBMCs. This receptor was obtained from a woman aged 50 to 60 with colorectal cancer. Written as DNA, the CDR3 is TGTGCCAGCAGATATCCATCGGGACAGGTTTATCAGCCCCAGCATTTT. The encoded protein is CASRYPSGQVYQPQHF.